The next 9 T cell receptor beta chains were all read from a single sample in a study of a mutant IDH1 vaccine in newly diagnosed glioma. Method: immunoSEQ multiplex PCR; TCRdb's copy keeps in-frame clones and lacks some. The table has around 53,000 clones, 65% to 80% seen once. The time point: week 35, safety follow-up. Topical imiquimod accompanied each vaccine dose, which consisted of 300 ug of mutant IDH1 20-mer peptide. Their antigens are not known. The material sequenced was PBMCs, taken from a glioma patient whose treatment included an IDH1 peptide vaccine. The receptors derive from a man aged 35-49 years with glioma.

CDR3 sequence reads: CASSLGRSANYGYTF. CDR3 nucleotide sequence: TGCGCCAGCAGCCTAGGACGGAGCGCTAACTATGGCTACACCTTC. The chain employs TRBV5-1 and TRBJ1-2; no firm D call. The germline V gene has CDR1 SGHRS and CDR2 YFSETQ. The germline V and J ends were trimmed by 4 bases and 0 bases, with 13 bases remaining between them. This CDR3 is built from 15 residues.

The chain combines TRBV30 with TRBJ2-7; D tentatively reads TRBD1 or TRBD2 (6 bases each). V was cut by 3 bases and J by 0 bases, with 15 bases left in between. Germline V CDR1 and CDR2: GTSNPN, SVGIG (reference sequence). This CDR3 is 15 amino acids long. The CDR3 reads CAWSPRTAGSYEQYF. For the CDR3, the DNA is TGTGCCTGGAGCCCACGGACAGCGGGCTCCTACGAGCAGTACTTC.

This rearrangement joins TRBV30 to TRBJ1-1, with 9 bases matching TRBD1. The CDR3 length is 18 residues. Looked up from germline, CDR1 is GTSNPN and CDR2 is SVGIG (reference sequence). V was pared by 8 bases and J by 0 bases, with 19 bases of the junction left unmatched. CDR3: CAVVSGTGIGSVNTEAFF. CDR3 sequence (DNA): TGTGCCGTAGTATCAGGGACAGGGATCGGATCGGTGAACACTGAAGCTTTCTTT. Full variable domain (outside the CDR3, taken from reference TRBV30 and TRBJ1-1): SQTIHQWPATLVQPVGSPLSLECTVEGTSNPNLYWYRQAAGRGLQLLFYSVGIGQISSEVPQNLSASRPQDRQFILSSKKLLLSDSGFYLCAVVSGTGIGSVNTEAFFGQGTRLTVV.

The V and J genes are TRBV2 and TRBJ1-2; TRBD1 might be the D (5 bases). Germline values: CDR1 SNHLY, CDR2 FYNNEI. The CDR3 runs to 15 residues. With 3 bases removed from V and 5 bases from J, the gap between germline ends came to 16 bases. The CDR3: CASSDLDGGGYGYTF. CDR3 coding DNA: TGTGCCAGCAGTGACCTGGACGGCGGGGGGTATGGCTACACCTTC.

The chain couples TRBV11-1 to TRBJ2-2; D is unclear. The germline V gene encodes CDR1 SGHAT and CDR2 FQDESV (reference sequence). The CDR3 is made up of 15 amino acids. The V gene lost 5 bases and the J gene lost 3 bases, with 13 bases spanning the gap. The CDR3 reads CASSTGRVHTGELFF. The CDR3 DNA sequence: TGTGCCAGCAGCACCGGACGGGTTCACACCGGGGAGCTGTTTTTT.

This chain uses TRBV18 with TRBJ2-7; TRBD2 aligns across 10 bases. From germline, CDR1 is KGHSH and CDR2 LQKENI. This CDR3 has 16 residues. J lost 1 base, V lost 3 bases, and 6 bases had no gene match. CDR3 nucleotides: TGTGCCAGCTCACCTTCTAGCGGGGGCAAATCCTACGAGCAGTACTTC. This translates into CASSPSSGGKSYEQYF.

This chain joins TRBV7-2 and TRBJ1-5; D unclear. Germline CDR1 and CDR2: SGHTA and FQGNSA. The CDR3 extends over 16 amino acids. The V gene lost 0 bases and the J gene lost 0 bases, with 9 bases spanning the gap. CDR3 in DNA: TGTGCCAGCAGCTTAGCTTCAGAGTATAGCAATCAGCCCCAGCATTTT. As protein: CASSLASEYSNQPQHF.

The chain is built from TRBV6-4 and TRBJ2-2; TRBD2 matches 9 bases. Germline assignment: CDR1 MRHNA and CDR2 SNTAGT. J was trimmed by 5 bases and V by 11 bases; bases with no gene match: 12. The CDR3 is made up of 15 amino acids. DNA for the CDR3: TGTGCCGGTCAGACGGGACTAGCTTCGACCGGGGAGCTGTTTTTT. Translated, it gives CAGQTGLASTGELFF.

The J gene is TRBJ1-1, the V gene TRBV5-1, with 9 nucleotides matching TRBD1. The length of the CDR3 is 17 residues. The V and J ends lost 4 bases and 4 bases, in that order; junction bases with no gene match: 14. Germline loops: CDR1 SGHRS, CDR2 YFSETQ. The chain's CDR3 is CASSQGQGWFGSTEAFF. Written as DNA, the CDR3 is TGCGCCAGCAGCCAAGGACAGGGGTGGTTTGGATCCACTGAAGCTTTCTTT.